The 21 T cell receptor beta chains below come from one sample, sequenced in a study of blood T cell repertoires in COVID-19. Here immunoSEQ multiplex PCR was the method, and the copy in TCRdb shows in-frame clones only, minus some. The table shows some 83,000 clones, with about 87% occurring only once. The sequenced sample was peripheral blood. Receptors originate from a man between 60 and 75 years old with acute or convalescent COVID-19.

The chain links TRBV4-2 to TRBJ1-1; 8 bases fit TRBD1. The CDR3 covers 15 residues. Germline V gives CDR1 LGHNA, CDR2 YNFKEQ. The V gene end was trimmed by 0 bases and the J gene end by 11 bases; junction bases not matched to a gene: 11. CDR3: CASSQDPKETGDAFF. The DNA of the CDR3 is TGTGCCAGCAGCCAAGATCCTAAGGAGACAGGGGACGCTTTCTTT.

This chain joins TRBV5-4 and TRBJ2-5; 8 bases map to TRBD2. V trimming: 4 bases; J trimming: 2 bases; junction bases outside the gene matches: 7. The CDR3 is made up of 15 amino acids. Germline-derived CDR1 and CDR2 are SGHNT and YYREEE (reference sequence). This CDR3 reads CASSGSGGEQETQYF. The DNA of the CDR3 is TGTGCCAGCAGCGGCTCGGGGGGGGAACAAGAGACCCAGTACTTC.

The chain has TRBV5-8 and TRBJ2-3, with no clear D. This CDR3 spans 15 amino acids. Between the trimmed V and J ends, which lost 4 bases and 1 base, there was a span of 13 bases. Germline CDR1 is SGHTS and CDR2 is YDEGEE. CDR3 in DNA: TGTGCCAGCAGCCAGGCAGCAGGCCGCACAGATACGCAGTATTTT. It specifies CASSQAAGRTDTQYF.

This clone was picked up one time. The gene calls are TRBV29-1 and TRBJ1-5; TRBD1 might be the D (5 bases). The CDR3 is 13 residues long. Germline V gene lookup returns CDR1 SQVTM and CDR2 ANQGSEA. Trimming shortened V by 3 bases and J by 3 bases, and 9 bases separated the two germline ends. DNA for the CDR3: TGCAGCGTTGATCAGGGCCCCAATCAGCCCCAGCATTTT. Translating it yields CSVDQGPNQPQHF.

J is TRBJ2-7 and V is TRBV6-5; 9 nucleotides agree with TRBD1. Germline V CDR1 and CDR2: MNHEY, SVGAGI. This CDR3 contains 15 residues. V was clipped by 6 bases and J by 1 base; unmatched bases: 7. This chain's CDR3 is CASRRDRVASYEQYF. The CDR3 bases are TGTGCCAGCAGAAGGGACAGGGTGGCATCCTACGAGCAGTACTTC.

J is TRBJ1-4 and V is TRBV5-1; no clear D gene. Germline loops: CDR1 SGHRS, CDR2 YFSETQ. The CDR3 runs 14 residues. Trimming removed 5 bases at V and 0 bases at J, with 8 bases between. The CDR3 bases are TGCGCCAGCAGTACGGGAACAACTAATGAAAAACTGTTTTTT. Protein sequence: CASSTGTTNEKLFF.

The V call is TRBV19, the J call TRBJ2-5; TRBD1 agrees at 7 bases. Germline CDR1 and CDR2: LNHDA and SQIVND (reference sequence). Unmatched junction bases numbered 8, after V lost 4 bases and J lost 9 bases. The CDR3 runs to 13 residues. The CDR3 DNA reads as TGTGCCAGTAGTACTCAGACAGGGACGGCCCAGTACTTC. Translating it yields CASSTQTGTAQYF.

The table lists this clone with a count of one. V and J are TRBV5-1 and TRBJ2-1, with 7 bases matching TRBD2. Trimming removed 3 bases from V and 4 bases from J; junction bases left unmatched: 7. Germline CDR1 is SGHRS and CDR2 is YFSETQ. The CDR3 is made up of 15 amino acids. CDR3 region: CASSSGREAYNEQFF. The CDR3 bases are TGCGCCAGCAGCTCGGGACGGGAGGCTTACAATGAGCAGTTCTTC.

This chain joins TRBV5-4 and TRBJ2-7; D uncertain. Trimming cost V 1 base and J 4 bases, with 12 bases left between them. There are 14 residues in the CDR3. CDR1 and CDR2 (germline): SGHNT, YYREEE (reference sequence). The DNA of the CDR3 is TGTGCCAGCAGCTTGCGTGTGACACCTTACGAGCAGTACTTC. This encodes CASSLRVTPYEQYF.

The chain combines TRBV9 with TRBJ1-1; the D gene is possibly TRBD1 (5 bases). The CDR3 has 16 amino acids. CDR1 and CDR2 from the germline V gene are SGDLS and YYNGEE. Between the trimmed V and J ends, which lost 1 base and 7 bases, there was a span of 20 bases. CDR3 sequence (DNA): TGTGCCAGCAGCGTAAACCTAAAAACAGGATCTGATGAAGCTTTCTTT. It translates to CASSVNLKTGSDEAFF.

The CDR3 nucleotides are TGTGCAAGTCGTTACGGACTAGCGGGAGTGTACGAGCAGTACTTC. Its translation is CASRYGLAGVYEQYF. This chain joins TRBV12-2 and TRBJ2-7; the DNA was not used to check the table's D call, TRBD2. TRBV12-2 is annotated as a pseudogene. The CDR3 has 15 amino acids.

The DNA for the CDR3 is TGTGCCAGCAGCCGGGACAAAGGCAATCAGCCCCAGCATTTT. Residues: CASSRDKGNQPQHF. This chain links TRBV7-6 with TRBJ1-5; tentatively, D is TRBD1 (6 bases). The V gene lost 5 bases and the J gene lost 2 bases, with 10 bases spanning the gap. The length of the CDR3 is 14 residues. CDR1 and CDR2 from the germline V gene are SGHVS and FNYEAQ.

V usage is TRBV30 and J usage is TRBJ1-6; 7 bases line up with TRBD1. J lost 5 bases, V lost 2 bases, and 0 bases had no gene match. This CDR3 is 13 amino acids long. The germline V gene encodes CDR1 GTSNPN and CDR2 SVGIG (reference sequence). CDR3 protein: CAWSTGDNSPLHF. CDR3 in DNA: TGTGCCTGGAGTACAGGGGATAATTCACCCCTCCACTTT.

CDR3 nucleotides: TGTGCCAGTAGTATAGTACGGGGGGATAAGAGGGCCAACGTCCTGACTTTC. Translation gives CASSIVRGDKRANVLTF. The genes are TRBV19 and TRBJ2-6, with TRBD2 matching over 7 bases. Germline loops: CDR1 LNHDA, CDR2 SQIVND (reference sequence). J was trimmed by 5 bases and V by 1 base; bases with no gene match: 8. This CDR3 comprises 17 residues.

The gene calls are TRBV10-3 and TRBJ1-1; TRBD1 might be the D (6 bases). This CDR3 comprises 13 residues. Looked up from germline, CDR1 is ENHRY and CDR2 is SYGVKD. V lost 5 bases to trimming and J lost 1 base, with 8 bases between them. The CDR3 is CAISWDTNTEAFF. CDR3 DNA sequence: TGTGCCATCAGTTGGGACACGAACACTGAAGCTTTCTTT.

The chain recombines TRBV4-1 with TRBJ2-7, with no clear D. The CDR3 sequence is 16 residues long. Trimming stripped 0 bases from V and 3 bases from J, with 15 bases between. Germline V CDR1 and CDR2: MGHRA, YSYEKL. CDR3 DNA sequence: TGCGCCAGCAGCCAAGATCTTAGCCTAACACTCTACGAGCAGTACTTC. It encodes CASSQDLSLTLYEQYF.

V is TRBV10-1 and J is TRBJ1-5; D possibly corresponds to TRBD1 (6 bases). CDR1 and CDR2 (germline): WNHNN, SYGVQD (reference sequence). The ends were cut back, 9 bases at V and 5 bases at J, with 17 bases in the middle. The CDR3 has 14 residues. The CDR3 reads CASDQGGGDQPQHF. The CDR3 DNA reads TGCGCCAGTGACCAGGGCGGGGGCGATCAGCCCCAGCATTTT.

The CDR3 region has the DNA TGTGCCAGCAGCGGCGGACAGGGGGCTCTCGGGAATACGCAGTATTTT. Its protein product is CASSGGQGALGNTQYF. The gene calls are TRBV9 and TRBJ2-3, with TRBD1 matching 11 bases. The CDR3 extends over 16 amino acids. The trim removed 3 bases at V and 7 bases at J, leaving 10 bases unmatched. The germline CDR1 and CDR2 sequences are SGDLS and YYNGEE.

The V gene is TRBV7-8, the J gene TRBJ1-2; TRBD1 aligns across 9 bases. The CDR3 extends over 14 amino acids. Looked up from germline, CDR1 is SGHVS and CDR2 is FQNEAQ. Trimming cost V 4 bases and J 8 bases; bases outside gene matches: 8. The CDR3 region has the DNA TGTGCCAGCAGCTACAGCGGGACAGGGAAGGGCTACACCTTC. Translation gives CASSYSGTGKGYTF. Variable domain in full (rest from reference TRBV7-8 and TRBJ1-2): GAGVSQSPRYKVAKRGQDVALRCDPISGHVSLFWYQQALGQGPEFLTYFQNEAQLDKSGLPSDRFFAERPEGSVSTLKIQRTQQEDSAVYLCASSYSGTGKGYTFGSGTRLTVV.

The chain carries TRBV12-3 or TRBV12-4 and TRBJ2-1; no reliable D call. This CDR3 is built from 12 residues. The ends were cut back, 5 bases at V and 8 bases at J, with 10 bases in the middle. The CDR3 spells CASSPTSHEQFF. In DNA form, the CDR3 reads TGTGCCAGCAGTCCCACCAGTCATGAGCAGTTCTTC.

The chain combines TRBV14 with TRBJ1-4; tentatively, D is TRBD1 (6 bases). CDR1 SGHDN and CDR2 FVKESK come from the germline V gene. This CDR3 is built from 14 residues. Trimming pared 7 bases from V and 4 bases from J, leaving 13 bases between. This CDR3 reads CASNTGQNNEKLFF. CDR3 nucleotides: TGTGCCAGCAACACCGGACAGAATAATGAAAAACTGTTTTTT.